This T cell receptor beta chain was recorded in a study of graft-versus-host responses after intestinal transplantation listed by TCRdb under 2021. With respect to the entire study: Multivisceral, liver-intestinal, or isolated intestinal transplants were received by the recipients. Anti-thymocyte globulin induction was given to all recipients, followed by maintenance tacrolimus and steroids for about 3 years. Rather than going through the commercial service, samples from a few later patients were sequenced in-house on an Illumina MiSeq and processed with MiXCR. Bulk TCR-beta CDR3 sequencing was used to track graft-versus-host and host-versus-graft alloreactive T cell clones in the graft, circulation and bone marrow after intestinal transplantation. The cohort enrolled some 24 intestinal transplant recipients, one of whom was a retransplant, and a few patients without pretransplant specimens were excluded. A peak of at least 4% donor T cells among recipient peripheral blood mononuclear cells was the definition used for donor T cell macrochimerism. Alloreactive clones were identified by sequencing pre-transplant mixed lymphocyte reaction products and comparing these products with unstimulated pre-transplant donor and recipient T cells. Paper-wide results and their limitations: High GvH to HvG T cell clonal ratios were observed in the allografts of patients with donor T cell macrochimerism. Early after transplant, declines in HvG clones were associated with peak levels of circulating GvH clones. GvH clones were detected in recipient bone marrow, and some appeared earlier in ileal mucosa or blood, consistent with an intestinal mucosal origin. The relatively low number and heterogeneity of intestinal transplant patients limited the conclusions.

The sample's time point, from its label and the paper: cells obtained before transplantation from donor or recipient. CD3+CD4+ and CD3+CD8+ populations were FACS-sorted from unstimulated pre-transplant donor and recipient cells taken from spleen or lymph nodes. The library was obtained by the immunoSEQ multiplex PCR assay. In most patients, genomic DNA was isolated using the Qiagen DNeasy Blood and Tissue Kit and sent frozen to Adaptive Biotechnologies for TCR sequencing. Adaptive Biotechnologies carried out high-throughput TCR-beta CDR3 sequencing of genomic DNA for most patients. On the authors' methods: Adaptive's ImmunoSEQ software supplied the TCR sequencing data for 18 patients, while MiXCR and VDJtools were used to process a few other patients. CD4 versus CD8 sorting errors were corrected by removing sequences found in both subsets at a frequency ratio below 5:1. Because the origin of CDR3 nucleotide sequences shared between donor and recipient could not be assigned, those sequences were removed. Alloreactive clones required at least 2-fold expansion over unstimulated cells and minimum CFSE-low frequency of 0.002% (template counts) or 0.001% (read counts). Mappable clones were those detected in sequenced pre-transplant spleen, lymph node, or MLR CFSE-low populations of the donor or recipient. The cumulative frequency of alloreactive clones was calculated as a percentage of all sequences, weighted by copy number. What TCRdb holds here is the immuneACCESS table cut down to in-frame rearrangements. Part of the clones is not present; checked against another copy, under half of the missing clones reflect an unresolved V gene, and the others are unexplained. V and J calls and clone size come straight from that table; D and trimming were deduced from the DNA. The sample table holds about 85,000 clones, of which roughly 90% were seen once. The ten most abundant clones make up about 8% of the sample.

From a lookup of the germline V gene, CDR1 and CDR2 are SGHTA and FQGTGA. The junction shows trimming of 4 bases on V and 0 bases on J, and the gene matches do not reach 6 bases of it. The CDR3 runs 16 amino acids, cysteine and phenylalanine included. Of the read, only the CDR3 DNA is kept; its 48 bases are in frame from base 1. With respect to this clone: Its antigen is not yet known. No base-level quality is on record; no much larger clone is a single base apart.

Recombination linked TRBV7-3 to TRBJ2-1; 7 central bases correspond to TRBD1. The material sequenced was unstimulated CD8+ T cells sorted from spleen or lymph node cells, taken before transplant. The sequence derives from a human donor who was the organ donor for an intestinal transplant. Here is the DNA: TGTGCCAGCAGCTCGACAGGGCTGAGCTCCTACAATGAGCAGTTCTTC. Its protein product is CASSSTGLSSYNEQFF.